One and the same sample provided the 28 T cell receptor beta chains below, sequenced in a study of Ad26.COV2.S vaccination and SARS-CoV-2 variants. The method was immunoSEQ multiplex PCR; TCRdb's version includes in-frame clones alone and lacks a portion of them. The table includes 300,000 to 450,000 clones, about 92% detected once. This sample comprised peripheral blood, obtained after recovery from COVID-19. All receptors derive from a human donor who had recovered from COVID-19.

The chain is built from TRBV3-1 (or the pseudogene TRBV3-2) and TRBJ2-5; D is unresolved. The CDR3 totals 15 residues. Germline values: CDR1 LGHDT, CDR2 YNNKEL (reference sequence). V lost 0 bases, J lost 2 bases, and 10 bases lay in between. CDR3 region: CASSQDRASQETQYF. CDR3 coding DNA: TGTGCCAGCAGCCAAGATCGGGCCTCACAAGAGACCCAGTACTTC.

The rearrangement uses TRBV5-8 and TRBJ1-2; the match to TRBD1 covers 8 bases. Germline loops: CDR1 SGHTS, CDR2 YDEGEE. The length of the CDR3 is 15 residues. J gave up 4 bases and V 2 bases, and 7 bases lay outside the gene matches. CDR3 amino acids: CASSLPDREGYGYTF. In DNA form, the CDR3 reads TGTGCCAGCAGCTTACCGGACAGGGAGGGCTATGGCTACACCTTC. Full variable domain (rest looked up from reference TRBV5-8 and TRBJ1-2): EAGVTQSPTHLIKTRGQQATLRCSPISGHTSVYWYQQALGLGLQFLLWYDEGEERNRGNFPPRFSGRQFPNYSSELNVNALELEDSALYLCASSLPDREGYGYTFGSGTRLTVV.

This chain joins TRBV18 and TRBJ2-3; D is uncertain. Deletions cut 3 bases from V and 4 bases from J, with 5 bases between. In germline, CDR1 is KGHSH, CDR2 LQKENI. The CDR3 runs 12 residues. CDR3 DNA: TGTGCCAGCTCACCGGCGGCAGATACGCAGTATTTT. It specifies CASSPAADTQYF.

The sample holds a few counts of this clone. The gene calls are TRBV7-6 and TRBJ1-5; D is unclear. CDR1 and CDR2 from the germline V gene are SGHVS and FNYEAQ. The CDR3 totals 17 residues. The ends were cut back, 0 bases at V and 1 base at J, with 13 bases in the middle. The DNA of the CDR3 is TGTGCCAGCAGCTTAGCTGGTTGGGGTACAAGCAATCAGCCCCAGCATTTT. Its translation is CASSLAGWGTSNQPQHF.

Comments on this clone: Other DNA variants within this sample encode the same CDR3. This chain uses TRBV12-3 or TRBV12-4 with TRBJ1-2; tentatively, D is TRBD1 (5 bases). V shed 3 bases and J shed 4 bases, with 9 bases lying between them. This CDR3 has 13 amino acids. CDR3 protein: CASSLGRAYGYTF. The CDR3 region has the DNA TGTGCCAGCAGTTTGGGCAGGGCCTATGGCTACACCTTC.

This CDR3 is CASSLGFRRLLYGYTF. CDR3 DNA sequence: TGTGCCAGCAGCTTGGGGTTCAGACGCCTCCTCTATGGCTACACCTTC. The chain combines TRBV5-5 with TRBJ1-2; D unresolved. The CDR3 covers 16 residues. Per the germline V gene, CDR1 is SGHKS and CDR2 is YYEKEE (reference sequence). V shed 0 bases and J shed 4 bases, with 16 bases lying between them.

The gene calls are TRBV6-5 and TRBJ1-5, with a weak D call TRBD1 (6 bases). Germline CDR1 reads MNHEY; CDR2 reads SVGAGI. The CDR3 loop spans 13 amino acids. The V end lost 6 bases, the J end lost 5 bases, and 11 bases lay between the germline ends. The CDR3 sequence: CASSRTEYQPQHF. CDR3 DNA sequence: TGTGCCAGCAGCCGGACAGAGTATCAGCCCCAGCATTTT.

This chain links TRBV7-9 with TRBJ2-6; no clear D gene. Germline loops: CDR1 SEHNR, CDR2 FQNEAQ (reference sequence). CDR3 size: 17 residues. Trimming took off 6 bases at V and 0 bases at J, with 15 bases between the two ends. The CDR3 nucleotides are TGTGCCAGCAGTCCCCCGCCGGGTACCTCTGGGGCCAACGTCCTGACTTTC. Amino acid sequence: CASSPPPGTSGANVLTF.

This clone was recorded a few times. This chain uses TRBV7-9 with TRBJ1-5; D not certain. This CDR3 has 15 amino acids. The V gene's germline CDR1 is SEHNR and CDR2 FQNEAQ (reference sequence). V lost 2 bases, J lost 2 bases, and 10 bases lay in between. This chain's CDR3 is CASSLSSGGNQPQHF. The CDR3 region has the DNA TGTGCCAGCAGCTTAAGTAGCGGCGGCAATCAGCCCCAGCATTTT.

The count of this clone is one. This chain connects TRBV2 to TRBJ1-6; 12 nucleotides align to TRBD1. The CDR3 length is 15 residues. Per the germline V gene, CDR1 is SNHLY and CDR2 is FYNNEI. The V segment lost 8 bases and the J segment 9 bases; nucleotides outside the gene matches: 8. Here the CDR3 reads CASEDVGQGASPLHF. The CDR3 DNA follows: TGTGCCAGCGAAGACGTGGGACAGGGGGCTTCACCCCTCCACTTT.

The CDR3 region is CASSLAGGQGYEQYF. In DNA form, the CDR3 reads TGTGCCAGCAGCTTAGCGGGGGGACAGGGCTACGAGCAGTACTTC. The chain recombines TRBV7-6 with TRBJ2-7, with TRBD1 identical over 9 bases. The ends lost 0 bases at V and 3 bases at J; junction bases unmatched: 3. The CDR3 covers 15 residues. Germline V gives CDR1 SGHVS, CDR2 FNYEAQ.

Of note for this clone: The same CDR3 is also encoded by other DNA sequences in this sample. The chain couples TRBV9 to TRBJ2-1; D is perhaps TRBD1 or TRBD2 (5 bases each). Germline assignment: CDR1 SGDLS and CDR2 YYNGEE. The CDR3 length is 15 residues. V was trimmed by 3 bases and J by 0 bases, leaving 10 bases between them. CDR3 loop: CASSAGTNSYNEQFF. The CDR3 nucleotides are TGTGCCAGCAGCGCTGGGACCAACTCCTACAATGAGCAGTTCTTC.

The rearrangement joins TRBV13 to TRBJ1-2, with D maybe TRBD1 (5 bases). Germline assignment: CDR1 PRHDT and CDR2 FYEKMQ (reference sequence). Trimming pared 0 bases from V and 6 bases from J, leaving 17 bases between. This CDR3 is 16 amino acids long. The CDR3 DNA follows: TGTGCCAGCAGCTTAGGCAGCCGAGGGACGAGTAATGGCTACACCTTC. Its protein is CASSLGSRGTSNGYTF.

The chain recombines TRBV5-1 with TRBJ2-7, with D perhaps TRBD1 (5 bases). The CDR3 consists of 14 residues. V was clipped by 0 bases and J by 6 bases, with 13 bases between them. Germline CDR1 and CDR2: SGHRS and YFSETQ. The CDR3 reads CASSLEGRVTEQYF. The CDR3 DNA is TGCGCCAGCAGCTTGGAGGGCAGGGTGACCGAGCAGTACTTC.

The chain combines TRBV19 with TRBJ1-1; D is unresolved. Trimming pared 3 bases from V and 3 bases from J, leaving 11 bases between. The CDR3 runs 14 residues. Per the germline V gene, CDR1 is LNHDA and CDR2 is SQIVND (reference sequence). In DNA, the CDR3 is TGTGCCAGTAGTATTGGTGACAAGTACACTGAAGCTTTCTTT. It translates to CASSIGDKYTEAFF.

The chain combines TRBV9 with TRBJ1-3, with D uncertain. V shed 9 bases and J shed 8 bases, with 9 bases lying between them. Looked up from germline, CDR1 is SGDLS and CDR2 is YYNGEE. CDR3 length: 10 residues. CDR3 bases: TGTGCCACAACCGAGGACACCATATATTTT. Its translation is CATTEDTIYF. The entire variable domain, with the rest obtained from reference TRBV9 and TRBJ1-3, is as follows: DSGVTQTPKHLITATGQRVTLRCSPRSGDLSVYWYQQSLDQGLQFLIQYYNGEERAKGNILERFSAQQFPDLHSELNLSSLELGDSALYFCATTEDTIYFGEGSWLTVV.

This chain joins TRBV3-1 (or the pseudogene TRBV3-2) and TRBJ2-5; D may be TRBD2 (5 bases). This CDR3 contains 13 residues. Germline values: CDR1 LGHDT, CDR2 YNNKEL (reference sequence). V lost 2 bases and J lost 2, with 6 bases in between. The CDR3 spells CASSQRGQETQYF. The CDR3 bases are TGTGCCAGCAGCCAACGGGGTCAAGAGACCCAGTACTTC.

The chain joins TRBV7-2 to TRBJ1-1; 7 bases are a match to TRBD1. Germline CDR1 and CDR2: SGHTA and FQGNSA. Germline trimming cut 5 bases from V and 1 base from J; bases unmatched to any gene: 4. The CDR3 totals 14 residues. CDR3: CASSGRQGNTEAFF. The CDR3 DNA reads as TGTGCCAGCAGCGGAAGACAGGGGAACACTGAAGCTTTCTTT.

This clone was observed once. This rearrangement joins TRBV7-8 to TRBJ1-4, with 9 bases matching TRBD1. Germline V gene data show CDR1 as SGHVS and CDR2 as FQNEAQ. The CDR3 extends over 19 amino acids. J was trimmed by 8 bases and V by 1 base; bases with no gene match: 17. CDR3 sequence: CASSLVSGQGRDRREKLFF. The CDR3 DNA reads TGTGCCAGCAGCTTAGTCTCCGGACAGGGGAGGGATAGGCGGGAAAAACTGTTTTTT.

The chain is built from TRBV19 and TRBJ1-5; the match to TRBD1 covers 7 bases. The germline V gene encodes CDR1 LNHDA and CDR2 SQIVND (reference sequence). V lost 6 bases and J lost 4; bases outside the gene matches: 3. The CDR3 sequence is 13 residues long. DNA of the CDR3: TGTGCCAGTAGAACAGGGGATAATCAGCCCCAGCATTTT. This translates into CASRTGDNQPQHF. Complete variable domain (other parts from reference TRBV19 and TRBJ1-5): DGGITQSPKYLFRKEGQNVTLSCEQNLNHDAMYWYRQDPGQGLRLIYYSQIVNDFQKGDIAEGYSVSREKKESFPLTVTSAQKNPTAFYLCASRTGDNQPQHFGDGTRLSIL.

The chain employs TRBV6-2 or TRBV6-3 and TRBJ2-5; TRBD1 matches 9 bases. Looked up from germline, CDR1 is MNHEY and CDR2 is SVGEGT. Losses at the gene ends were 5 bases for V and 9 bases for J; bases not matched to a gene: 7. This CDR3 spans 13 amino acids. The CDR3 spells CASSGTGQGAQYF. The CDR3 region has the DNA TGTGCCAGCAGTGGGACAGGGCAAGGAGCCCAGTACTTC.

This rearrangement joins TRBV4-1 to TRBJ2-5; 8 bases agree with TRBD1. The germline V gene encodes CDR1 MGHRA and CDR2 YSYEKL. V was pared by 1 base and J by 5 bases, with 9 bases of the junction left unmatched. The CDR3 spans 16 residues. CDR3 residues: CASSQGTGKRVETQYF. As DNA, the CDR3 is TGCGCCAGCAGCCAAGGGACAGGGAAGCGCGTGGAGACCCAGTACTTC.

This rearrangement joins TRBV4-2 to TRBJ2-7, with D perhaps TRBD1 (6 bases). Germline-derived CDR1 and CDR2 are LGHNA and YNFKEQ. The length of the CDR3 is 12 residues. The V and J ends lost 0 bases and 9 bases respectively, with 9 bases between them. Here the CDR3 DNA reads TGTGCCAGCAGCCAAGATGAACAGGGGCAGTACTTC. This sequence encodes CASSQDEQGQYF.

This clone came up once. The rearrangement links TRBV18 to TRBJ2-7, with a tentative D call TRBD1 (5 bases). The V gene's germline CDR1 is KGHSH and CDR2 LQKENI. V lost 2 bases and J 4 bases, leaving 9 bases between the germline ends. This CDR3 region has 13 residues. The CDR3 region is CASSPGKGYEQYF. The CDR3 DNA reads TGTGCCAGCTCACCAGGGAAGGGGTACGAGCAGTACTTC.

The genes are TRBV5-1 and TRBJ1-6; no clear D gene. Per the germline V gene, CDR1 is SGHRS and CDR2 is YFSETQ. The ends were cut back, 2 bases at V and 7 bases at J, with 10 bases in the middle. The CDR3 contains 14 residues. CDR3: CASSLAELNSPLHF. The CDR3 nucleotides read TGCGCCAGCAGCTTAGCCGAATTAAATTCACCCCTCCACTTT.

The rearrangement uses TRBV2 and TRBJ1-2; D perhaps matches TRBD1 (5 bases). The CDR3 covers 15 residues. V lost 0 bases to trimming and J lost 0 bases, with 8 bases between them. Germline CDR1 reads SNHLY; CDR2 reads FYNNEI. The CDR3 region is CASSEAQGANYGYTF. CDR3 nucleotide sequence: TGTGCCAGCAGTGAAGCTCAGGGAGCTAACTATGGCTACACCTTC. Using reference TRBV2 and TRBJ1-2 for the parts outside the CDR3, the full variable domain is EPEVTQTPSHQVTQMGQEVILRCVPISNHLYFYWYRQILGQKVEFLVSFYNNEISEKSEIFDDQFSVERPDGSNFTLKIRSTKLEDSAMYFCASSEAQGANYGYTFGSGTRLTVV.

The rearrangement joins TRBV9 to TRBJ1-2; possibly TRBD1 for D (6 bases). Germline assignment: CDR1 SGDLS and CDR2 YYNGEE. This CDR3 has 11 amino acids. With 1 base removed from V and 10 bases from J, the gap between germline ends came to 8 bases. The DNA of the CDR3 is TGTGCCAGCAGCGTACACAGGGACTACACCTTC. Translated, it gives CASSVHRDYTF.

J is TRBJ2-7 and V is TRBV12-3 or TRBV12-4, with TRBD2 identical over 7 bases. The ends lost 6 bases at V and 5 bases at J; junction bases unmatched: 7. The CDR3 consists of 13 residues. CDR3 amino acids: CASSPSGAHEQYF. The DNA for the CDR3 is TGTGCCAGCAGCCCAAGCGGGGCCCACGAGCAGTACTTC.